This T cell receptor beta chain was found in a study of blood T cell repertoires in COVID-19. Background on the study: COVID-19 samples from acute and convalescent phases originated in the United States, Italy and Spain. Sample material is recorded as cDNA or gDNA derived from T cells, B-cell-depleted T cells, or PBMCs.

Original handling: Nucleated cell counts were estimated from reference gene primer amplification. The assay was immunoSEQ multiplex PCR, and TCRdb's table has in-frame clones only and misses some. The D gene and trimming were derived from the DNA, and the V and J assignments and clone size from that table. The table lists over 250,000 clones, 75% to 90% of them singletons, with more than 9.5% in the top ten. The CDR3 length is 17 residues. After removal of 3 bases from V and 1 base from J, the junction contained 9 bases not matched to a gene. CDR1 KGHSH and CDR2 LQKENI come from the germline V gene. Sequencing used peripheral blood. The chain uses TRBV18 and TRBJ2-3; 8 positions match TRBD2. The origin of this receptor is a woman in her sixties or seventies with acute or convalescent COVID-19. The CDR3 DNA is TGTGCCAGCTCACCCTACTCGGAGACTAGCGGCACAGATACGCAGTATTTT. Its translation is CASSPYSETSGTDTQYF. The entire variable domain, with the rest obtained from reference TRBV18 and TRBJ2-3, is as follows: NAGVMQNPRHLVRRRGQEARLRCSPMKGHSHVYWYRQLPEEGLKFMVYLQKENIIDESGMPKERFSAEFPKEGPSILRIQQVVRGDSAAYFCASSPYSETSGTDTQYFGPGTRLTVL.